The TCR beta chain described here comes from a study of blood T cell repertoires in COVID-19. V was clipped by 0 bases and J by 1 base, with 7 bases between them. In germline, CDR1 is SGHRS, CDR2 YFSETQ. This CDR3 is built from 14 residues. Produced via immunoSEQ multiplex PCR; TCRdb's table is partial and in-frame only. The sample has fewer than 350,000 clones; approximately 91% are singletons. Sequencing input: PBMCs or T cells enriched from blood (not recorded which). This clonotype was obtained from a woman between 35 and 50 years old who had recovered from COVID-19. This rearrangement joins TRBV5-1 to TRBJ2-5, with unresolved D. CDR3 sequence: CASSLGVGQETQYF. CDR3 coding DNA: TGCGCCAGCAGCTTGGGAGTCGGCCAAGAGACCCAGTACTTC.